This T cell receptor beta chain was sequenced during a study of lymphopenia after photon versus proton radiotherapy. Study-level findings and limits: After the lymphocyte nadir, photon-treated repertoires showed oligoclonal expansion, especially of CD8+ Temra cells. Survival link was tested only in deceased patients; proton benefit remains a possibility. Relative stability marked proton patients; photon patients lost diversity and naive cells. A bigger post-nadir fall in TCR diversity correlated inversely with survival time in deceased patients.

The data were produced by immunoSEQ multiplex PCR, yet TCRdb's version contains in-frame clones alone and is incomplete. The sample lists 55,000 to 85,000 clones, less than 95% occurring once. Germline CDR1 reads MDHEN; CDR2 reads SYDVKM. Germline trimming cut 5 bases from V and 7 bases from J; bases unmatched to any gene: 11. The CDR3 covers 15 residues. A note on this clone: Its cognate antigen is unknown.

V and J are TRBV28 and TRBJ1-2, with 9 bases matching TRBD1. The origin of this receptor is a woman in her forties with cholangiocarcinoma. Specimen: peripheral blood, collected from a patient treated with photon-based radiotherapy. In DNA, the CDR3 is TGTGCCAGCAGTAAAACTACACAGGGGGCGCGTGGCTACACCTTC. Amino acids: CASSKTTQGARGYTF.